This T cell receptor beta chain was retrieved from a study of post-analysis software for immune sequencing data (dated by TCRdb to between 2015 and 2017). With respect to the entire study: Recorded disease courses included relapsing-remitting, secondary progressive and progressive-relapsing multiple sclerosis, with some patients lacking subtype annotation. Patient repertoires were compared against about a dozen previously published healthy control repertoires from donors aged about 6 to 27 years. A subset of samples was prepared in parallel using single-end sample barcoding, then pooled and co-amplified after Illumina adapter ligation. What the work shows at the level of the full study, not this receptor alone: Patients showed significantly higher frequencies than controls for a handful of TRBV segments, among them TRBV5-6, TRBV5-1 and TRBV20-1. The multiple sclerosis patient group was slightly younger than the control group. Significantly lower normalized Chao1 diversity was found in multiple sclerosis patients than in controls, suggesting substantial peripheral T-cell clonal expansion. Strong co-clustering of samples prepared in the same batch was shown by direct clustering with F measure, prompting a batch-effect correction.

To demonstrate the VDJtools post-analysis software, TCR beta repertoires were profiled from the peripheral blood of more than ten young patients with multiple sclerosis. The patients with multiple sclerosis were children and adolescents between roughly 6 and 15 years of age. Preparation of the library involved PCR. TCRdb names Illumina HiSeq 2500 as the instrument used. To reduce PCR and sequencing biases, unique molecular identifiers were built into the TCR beta cDNA libraries. Every 1 to 10 million input T cells yielded about 500,000 cDNA molecules, meaning each molecule approximated one T cell. Patient libraries were prepared and sequenced with the same protocol used for the earlier healthy control dataset. Within a given batch, samples were prepared together, multiplexed and sequenced on the same HiSeq lane. Under the source paper's analysis protocol: Raw barcoded reads were processed with MIGEC, and single-read molecular identifier groups were discarded before consensus assembly and CDR3 extraction. Clonotype tables were post-analysed with VDJtools, and diversity was normalized by down-sampling all datasets to the smallest sample size. In repertoire overlap clustering, CDR3 amino acid sequences, but not nucleotide sequences, were matched to correct batch-related cross-sample contamination. TCRdb reanalyzed the raw reads on its own, using fastp at Q25 for trimming and MiXCR for clone calling, and kept in-frame beta chains. Entries are consolidated by CDR3 protein sequence, retaining the most common genes and DNA. In this record, the V and J calls reflect TCRdb's handling and not the investigators' own analysis. This sample comprises approximately 730,000 distinct CDR3 sequences, around 45% of them detected only once. Just under 5% of the sample goes to the ten largest clones.

This clonotype has a handful of counts. Its antigen target is currently unknown. Per-base quality was not reported, and no clone a single base away is much larger than it. From the germline V gene, CDR1 is KGHDR and CDR2 is SFDVKD. The CDR3 sequence holds 13 residues, the cysteine and phenylalanine included. Only the CDR3 DNA is retained, 39 bases long and in frame from the first base. Germline trimming amounts to 9 bases on V and 4 bases on J, with 1 as the count of junction bases outside the gene matches. The origin of this receptor is a girl aged 10-17 years with multiple sclerosis. Sequences were obtained from blood. The sequence links TRBV24-1 to TRBJ2-6, with 8 bases in between that match TRBD1. The bases read TGTGCCACCGGGACAGGCGGGGCCAACGTCCTGACTTTC. This sequence encodes CATGTGGANVLTF.